This T cell receptor beta chain derives from a study of T cells in Graves' hyperthyroidism and ophthalmopathy. Over 18 months, lack of ophthalmopathy progression marked Graves' hyperthyroidism as stable. Participants, patients aged 18 to 65, had newly diagnosed hyperthyroidism with a duration under 2 months. From 10 ml of fresh peripheral blood, PBMCs were isolated. Germline V lookup: CDR1 MDHEN, CDR2 SYDVKM. The CDR3 loop spans 15 amino acids. V lost 7 bases to trimming and J lost 8 bases; unmatched junction nucleotides: 7. The investigators amplified TCR beta CDR3 regions from RNA transcripts. The study used the HTBI primer set for a first-round RT-PCR of the TCR CDR3. TCRdb re-called the multiplex PCR reads with MiXCR, one entry per CDR3 protein. Of 550,000 to 800,000 distinct CDR3 sequences in the sample, around 17% were seen once.

The chain has TRBV28 and TRBJ1-6, with 11 bases matching TRBD1. The receptor was isolated from a man aged 18 to 29 with Graves' hyperthyroidism. The sample was blood. CDR3 amino acids: CASTPSGQGDSPLHF. The CDR3 DNA sequence: TGTGCCAGCACCCCCTCGGGACAGGGGGATTCACCCCTCCACTTT.